The clone carrying this T cell receptor beta chain was detected only once. The antigen is undetermined. The data were taken from a study of radiation and T cells in renal cell carcinoma. Germline assignment: CDR1 MNHNS and CDR2 SASEGT. The CDR3 covers 14 residues. The V and J ends lost 6 bases and 0 bases respectively, with 12 bases between them. The sample's time point: blood 2 weeks post-SBRT. As for treatment: 15 Gy SBRT to primary tumor, nephrectomy 4 weeks later. After SBRT, blood was collected at 2 and 4 weeks, plus baseline. Study-level points and caveats: Top tumor clonotypes rose in blood 2 weeks post-radiation, then contracted.

Profiling relied on immunoSEQ multiplex PCR, and the TCRdb table lists in-frame clones only, not all of them. The table shows about 150,000 clones, with over 80% occurring only once. The starting material was blood, obtained from a patient whose treatment included radiotherapy and nephrectomy. The clonotype comes from a woman aged 50 to 60 with renal cell carcinoma. The chain couples TRBV6-1 to TRBJ2-7, with unresolved D. The CDR3 region is CASSYRDTSYEQYF. The CDR3 nucleotides read TGTGCCAGCAGCTATAGAGACACCTCCTACGAGCAGTACTTC.